This T cell receptor beta chain was captured in a study of shared clonotypes between healthy human individuals. Here immunoSEQ multiplex PCR was the method, and the copy in TCRdb shows in-frame clones only, minus some. Here the sample spans fewer than 3 million clones, under 95% being singletons. V lost 7 bases, J lost 4 bases, and 11 bases lay in between. The CDR3 totals 13 residues. CDR1 and CDR2 (germline): MNHGY, SVAAGI. The chain is built from TRBV6-9 and TRBJ1-5; no clear D. The sequence came from a man in his late teens or twenties in good health. Some clones in this sample may be carry-over from other donors' samples. Input material: naive CD4+ T cells from PBMCs. Subset of the sample: CD45RA+ positively selected. DNA for the CDR3: TGTGCCAGCACCCGGCGGCTGAATCAGCCCCAGCATTTT. Translating it yields CASTRRLNQPQHF.